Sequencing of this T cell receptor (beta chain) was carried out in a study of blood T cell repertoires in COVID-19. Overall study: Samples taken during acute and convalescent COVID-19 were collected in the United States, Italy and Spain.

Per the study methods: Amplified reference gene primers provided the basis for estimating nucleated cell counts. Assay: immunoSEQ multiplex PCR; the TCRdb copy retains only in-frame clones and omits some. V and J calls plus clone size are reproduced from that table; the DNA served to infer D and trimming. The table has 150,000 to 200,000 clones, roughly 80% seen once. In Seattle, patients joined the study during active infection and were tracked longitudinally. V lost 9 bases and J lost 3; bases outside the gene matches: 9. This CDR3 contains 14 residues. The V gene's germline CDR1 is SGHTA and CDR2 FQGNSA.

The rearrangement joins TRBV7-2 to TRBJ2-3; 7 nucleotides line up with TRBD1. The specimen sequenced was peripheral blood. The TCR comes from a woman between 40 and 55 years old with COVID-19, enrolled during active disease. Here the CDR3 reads CASKTGLGTDTQYF. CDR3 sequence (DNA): TGTGCCAGTAAGACAGGGTTGGGTACAGATACGCAGTATTTT.